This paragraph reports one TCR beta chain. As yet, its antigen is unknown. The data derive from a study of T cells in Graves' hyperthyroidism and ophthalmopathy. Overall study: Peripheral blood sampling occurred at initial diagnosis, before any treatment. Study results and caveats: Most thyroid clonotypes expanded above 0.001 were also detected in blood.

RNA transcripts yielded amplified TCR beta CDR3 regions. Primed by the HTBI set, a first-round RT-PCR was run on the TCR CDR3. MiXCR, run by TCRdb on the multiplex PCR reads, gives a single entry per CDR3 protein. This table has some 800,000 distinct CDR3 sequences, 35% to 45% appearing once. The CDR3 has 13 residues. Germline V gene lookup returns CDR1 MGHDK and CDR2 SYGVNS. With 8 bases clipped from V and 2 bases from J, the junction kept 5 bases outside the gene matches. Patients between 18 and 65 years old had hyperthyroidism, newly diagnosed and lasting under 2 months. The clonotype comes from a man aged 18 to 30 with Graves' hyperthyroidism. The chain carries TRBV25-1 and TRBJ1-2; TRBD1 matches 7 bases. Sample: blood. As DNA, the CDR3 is TGTGCCAGCGTGACAGGGTTGAACTATGGCTACACCTTC. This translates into CASVTGLNYGYTF.